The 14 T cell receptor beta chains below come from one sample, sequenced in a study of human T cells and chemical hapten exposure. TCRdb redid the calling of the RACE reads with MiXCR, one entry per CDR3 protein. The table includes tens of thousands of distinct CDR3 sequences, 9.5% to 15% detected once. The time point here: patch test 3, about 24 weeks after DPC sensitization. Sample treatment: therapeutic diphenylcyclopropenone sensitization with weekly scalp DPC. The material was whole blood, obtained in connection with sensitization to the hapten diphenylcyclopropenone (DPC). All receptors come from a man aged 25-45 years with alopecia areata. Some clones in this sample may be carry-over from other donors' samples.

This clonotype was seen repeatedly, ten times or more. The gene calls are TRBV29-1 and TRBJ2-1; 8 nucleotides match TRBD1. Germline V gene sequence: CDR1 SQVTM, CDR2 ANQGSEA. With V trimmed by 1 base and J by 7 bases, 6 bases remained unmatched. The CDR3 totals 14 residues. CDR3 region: CSVEVPRQGNEQFF. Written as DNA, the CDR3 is TGCAGCGTTGAAGTTCCACGACAGGGGAATGAGCAGTTCTTC.

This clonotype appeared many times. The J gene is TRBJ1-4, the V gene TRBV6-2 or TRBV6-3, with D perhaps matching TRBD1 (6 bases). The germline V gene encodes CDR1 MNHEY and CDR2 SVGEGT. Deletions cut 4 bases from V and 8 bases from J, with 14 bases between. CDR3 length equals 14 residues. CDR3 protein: CASSFRQGNEKLFF. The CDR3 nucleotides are TGTGCCAGCAGTTTTCGCCAGGGGAACGAAAAACTGTTTTTT.

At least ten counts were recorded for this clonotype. CDR3 bases: TGCAGCGCTCTTACCGGACAGGGGGCCACTGAAGCTTTCTTT. It translates to CSALTGQGATEAFF. The V gene is TRBV29-1, the J gene TRBJ1-1, with 11 nucleotides matching TRBD1. Germline V lookup: CDR1 SQVTM, CDR2 ANQGSEA. Germline trimming cut 7 bases from V and 4 bases from J; bases unmatched to any gene: 8. CDR3 length: 14 amino acids.

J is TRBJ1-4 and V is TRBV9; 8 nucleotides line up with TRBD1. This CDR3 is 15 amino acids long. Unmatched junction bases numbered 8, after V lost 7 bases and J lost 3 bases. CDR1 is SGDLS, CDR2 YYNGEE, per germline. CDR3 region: CASGTGVMANEKLFF. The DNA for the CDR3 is TGTGCCAGCGGGACAGGTGTAATGGCTAATGAAAAACTGTTTTTT.

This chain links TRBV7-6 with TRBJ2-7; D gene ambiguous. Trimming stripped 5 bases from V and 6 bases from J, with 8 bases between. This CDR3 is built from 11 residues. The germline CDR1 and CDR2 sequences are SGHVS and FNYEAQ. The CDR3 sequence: CASSTSGEQYF. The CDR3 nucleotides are TGTGCCAGCAGCACCTCAGGCGAGCAGTACTTC.

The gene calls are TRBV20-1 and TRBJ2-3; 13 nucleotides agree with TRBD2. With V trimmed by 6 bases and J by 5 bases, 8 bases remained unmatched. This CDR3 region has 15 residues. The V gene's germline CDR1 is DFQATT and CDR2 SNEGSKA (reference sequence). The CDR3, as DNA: TGCAGTGCCCTCAGACTAGCGGGGGGCAAAGATACGCAGTATTTT. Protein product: CSALRLAGGKDTQYF.

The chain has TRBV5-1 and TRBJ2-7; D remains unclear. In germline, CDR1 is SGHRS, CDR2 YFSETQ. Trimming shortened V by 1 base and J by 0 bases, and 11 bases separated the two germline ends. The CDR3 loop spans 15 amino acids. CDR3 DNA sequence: TGCGCCAGCAGCTTGCTGTTGACGAGCTCCTACGAGCAGTACTTC. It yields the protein CASSLLLTSSYEQYF.

The CDR3 spells CASSLQGYNEQFF. The CDR3 coding sequence is TGTGCCAGCAGTCTCCAGGGATACAATGAGCAGTTCTTC. This chain joins TRBV12-3 or TRBV12-4 and TRBJ2-1, with a weak D call TRBD1 (5 bases). The CDR3 spans 13 residues. V was shortened by 5 bases and J by 4 bases, with 9 bases between the two germline ends.

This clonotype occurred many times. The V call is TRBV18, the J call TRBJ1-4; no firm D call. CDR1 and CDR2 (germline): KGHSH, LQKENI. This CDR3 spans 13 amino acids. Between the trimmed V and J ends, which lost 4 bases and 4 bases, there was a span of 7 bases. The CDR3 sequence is CASSLALNEKLFF. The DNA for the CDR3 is TGTGCCAGCTCACTAGCCCTTAATGAAAAACTGTTTTTT.

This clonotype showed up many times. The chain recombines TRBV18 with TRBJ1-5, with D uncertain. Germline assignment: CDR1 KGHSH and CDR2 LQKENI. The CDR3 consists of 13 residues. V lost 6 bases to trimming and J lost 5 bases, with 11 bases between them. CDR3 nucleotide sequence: TGTGCCAGCTCTCAGGAGGAGCATCAGCCCCAGCATTTT. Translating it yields CASSQEEHQPQHF. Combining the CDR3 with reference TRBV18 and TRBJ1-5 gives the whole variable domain NAGVMQNPRHLVRRRGQEARLRCSPMKGHSHVYWYRQLPEEGLKFMVYLQKENIIDESGMPKERFSAEFPKEGPSILRIQQVVRGDSAAYFCASSQEEHQPQHFGDGTRLSIL.

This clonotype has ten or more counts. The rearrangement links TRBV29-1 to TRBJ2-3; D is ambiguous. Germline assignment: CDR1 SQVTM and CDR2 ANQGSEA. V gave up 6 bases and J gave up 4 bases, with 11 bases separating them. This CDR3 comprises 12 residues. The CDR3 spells CSVEHGADTQYF. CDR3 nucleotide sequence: TGCAGCGTCGAGCATGGGGCAGATACGCAGTATTTT.

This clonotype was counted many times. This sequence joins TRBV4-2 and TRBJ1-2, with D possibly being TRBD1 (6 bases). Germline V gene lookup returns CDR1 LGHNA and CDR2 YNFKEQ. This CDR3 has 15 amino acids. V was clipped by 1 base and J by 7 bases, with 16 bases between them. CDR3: CASSQGVGAFGGYTF. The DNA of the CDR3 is TGTGCCAGCAGCCAAGGGGTGGGGGCTTTCGGTGGCTACACCTTC.

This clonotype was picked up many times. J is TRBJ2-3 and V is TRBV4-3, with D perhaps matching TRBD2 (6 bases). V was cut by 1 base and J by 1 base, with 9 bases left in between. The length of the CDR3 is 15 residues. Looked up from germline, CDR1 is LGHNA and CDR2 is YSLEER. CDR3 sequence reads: CASSQVAGRTDTQYF. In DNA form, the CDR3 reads TGCGCCAGCAGCCAAGTTGCGGGGCGCACAGATACGCAGTATTTT.

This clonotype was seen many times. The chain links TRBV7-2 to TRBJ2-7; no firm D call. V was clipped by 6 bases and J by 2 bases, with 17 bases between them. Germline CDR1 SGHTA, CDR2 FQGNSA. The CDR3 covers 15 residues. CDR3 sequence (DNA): TGTGCCAGCAGTCAAGAAGTCTCAAAAACCTACGAGCAGTACTTC. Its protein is CASSQEVSKTYEQYF.